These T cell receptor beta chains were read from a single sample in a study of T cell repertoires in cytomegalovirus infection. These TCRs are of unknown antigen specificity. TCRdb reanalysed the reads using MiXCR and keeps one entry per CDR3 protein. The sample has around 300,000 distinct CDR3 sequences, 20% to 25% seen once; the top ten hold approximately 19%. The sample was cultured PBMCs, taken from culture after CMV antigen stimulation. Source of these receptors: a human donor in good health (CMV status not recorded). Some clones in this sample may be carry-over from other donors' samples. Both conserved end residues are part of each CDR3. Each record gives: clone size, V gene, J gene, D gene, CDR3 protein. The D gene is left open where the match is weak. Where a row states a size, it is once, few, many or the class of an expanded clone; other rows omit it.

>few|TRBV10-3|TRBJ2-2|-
CAAKKGNTGELFF
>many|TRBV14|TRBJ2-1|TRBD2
CASSPRTSGRAFLNEQFF
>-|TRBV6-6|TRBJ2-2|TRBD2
CASSMTSGTTGELFF
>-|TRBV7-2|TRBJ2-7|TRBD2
CASSAMGLASGEQYF
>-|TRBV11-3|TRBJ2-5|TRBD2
CASSWGLAGGRLQETQYF
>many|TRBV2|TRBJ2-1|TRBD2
CASSETGTRVGEQFF
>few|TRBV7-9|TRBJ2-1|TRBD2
CASSSWAVAGHNEQFF
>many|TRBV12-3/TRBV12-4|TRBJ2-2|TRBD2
CASTRGGTSNTGELFF
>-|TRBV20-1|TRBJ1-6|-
CSASIQAASYNSPLHF
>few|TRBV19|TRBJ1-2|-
CASTRGSSYGYTF
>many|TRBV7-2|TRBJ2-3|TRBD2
CASSSSGSRTDTQYF
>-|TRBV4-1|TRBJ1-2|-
CASSQGGARGDYGYTF
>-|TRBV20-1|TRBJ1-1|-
CSAVCLSHPEAFF
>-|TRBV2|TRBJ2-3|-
CASCQGTDTQYF
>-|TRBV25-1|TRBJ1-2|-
CASSDETANYGYTF
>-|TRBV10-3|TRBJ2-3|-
CAIGRDSTDTQYF
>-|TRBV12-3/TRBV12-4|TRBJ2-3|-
CASTFSNTDTDTQYF
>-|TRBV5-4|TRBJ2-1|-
CASSVGSRVSNEQFF
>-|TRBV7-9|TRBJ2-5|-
CASSPRGALRETQYF
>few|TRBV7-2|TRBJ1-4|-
CASSFLGTDSNEKLFF
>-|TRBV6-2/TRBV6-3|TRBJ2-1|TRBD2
CASSAGTRDNEQFF
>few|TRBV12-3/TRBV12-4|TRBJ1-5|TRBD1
CATSLDRGGSNQPQHF
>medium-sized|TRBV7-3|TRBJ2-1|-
CASSLMGRDRYNEQFF
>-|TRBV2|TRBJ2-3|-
CASSAYLGQTDTQYF
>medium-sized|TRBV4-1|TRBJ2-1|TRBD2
CASSQRREASYNEQFF
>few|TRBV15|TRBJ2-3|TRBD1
CATSGQGADTQYF
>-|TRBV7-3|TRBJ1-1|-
CASSSPGLMNTEAFF
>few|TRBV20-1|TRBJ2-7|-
CSAPIPNSGYEQYF
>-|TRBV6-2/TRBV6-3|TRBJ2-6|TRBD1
CASRTGAGANVLTF
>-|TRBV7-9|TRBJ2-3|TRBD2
CASSFWTSGTSTDTQYF
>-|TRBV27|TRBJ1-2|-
CASSLRGRANYGYTF
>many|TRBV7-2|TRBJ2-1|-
CASSDVGRNEQFF
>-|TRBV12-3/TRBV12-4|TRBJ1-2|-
CASTGNGNYGYTF
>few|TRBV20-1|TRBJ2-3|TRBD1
CSAARDRFADTQYF
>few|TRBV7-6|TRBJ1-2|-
CASSPAAYGYTF
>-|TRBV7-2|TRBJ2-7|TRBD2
CASSSSAAGSYEQYF
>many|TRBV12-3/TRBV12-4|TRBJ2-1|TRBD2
CASRSRTSGRIGEQFF
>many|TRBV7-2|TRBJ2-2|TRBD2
CASSPGLAGVRTGELFF
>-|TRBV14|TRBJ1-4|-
CASSHLDLANEKLFF
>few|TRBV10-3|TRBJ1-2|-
CAISLGRDYGYTF
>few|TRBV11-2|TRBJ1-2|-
CASSLAAGDLGYTF
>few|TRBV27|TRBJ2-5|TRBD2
CASSFASGTTETQYF
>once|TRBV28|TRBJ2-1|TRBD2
CDTATSEDPSSYNEQFF
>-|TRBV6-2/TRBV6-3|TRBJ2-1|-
CASSYSRRLDEQFF
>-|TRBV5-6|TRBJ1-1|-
CASSLAGAGTTEAFF
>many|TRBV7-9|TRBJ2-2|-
CASSLTGGNTGELFF